This T cell receptor beta chain comes out of a study of vaccination effects on CD4 cells after COVID-19. Overall study: The median interval between the second dose and post-vaccine sampling was 72 days.

Some clones are missing from TCRdb's copy, which holds only in-frame ones; the method was immunoSEQ multiplex PCR. This table holds 60,000 to 80,000 clones, 74% found once. As for this clone: The target antigen is unknown.

The authors isolated CD4+ T cells after 9 to 10 days of culture. The cohort was immunized with two doses of either the BNT162b2 or mRNA-1273 vaccine. The CDR3 consists of 12 residues. Germline assignment: CDR1 LNHDA and CDR2 SQIVND (reference sequence). Trimming pared 5 bases from V and 5 bases from J, leaving 9 bases between. The source material was CD4+ T cells from PBMCs cultured without peptide, sampled after COVID-19 vaccination. The TCR originated in a human donor who received a COVID-19 vaccine. The J gene is TRBJ1-1, the V gene TRBV19, with D possibly being TRBD1 (6 bases). The CDR3 spells CASSQGRTEAFF. The CDR3 DNA follows: TGTGCCAGTAGTCAGGGGCGAACTGAAGCTTTCTTT.